The 27 T cell receptor beta chains listed next were all sequenced from one sample in a study of blood T cells in healthy people across ages. With a J-beta primer mix and a sample-barcoded 5' primer, a second PCR ran roughly 6 to 11 cycles. MiXCR was run by TCRdb on the 5' RACE reads, yielding one entry per CDR3 protein. The sample gives hundreds of thousands of distinct CDR3 sequences, around 45% of which show up once; about a sixth is in the top ten. Sequencing was performed on blood. The receptors come from a man older than 75 in good health.

Concerning this clonotype itself: With a much larger clone just one base away, this may be a read error. The chain employs TRBV4-3 and TRBJ1-4, with TRBD1 matching over 9 bases. CDR3 length equals 15 residues. Germline V gene data show CDR1 as LGHNA and CDR2 as YSLEER. The CDR3 is CASSHPGQGREELFF. The CDR3 nucleotides are TGCGCCAGCAGCCACCCGGGACAGGGACGTGAAGAACTGTTTTTT.

The sample holds a few counts of this clonotype. The CDR3 nucleotides read TGTGCCAGCAGCCCGTGGACTAGCGGGACCTTCATGGATACGCAGTATTTT. It is translated as CASSPWTSGTFMDTQYF. The rearrangement uses TRBV14 and TRBJ2-3; 12 bases agree with TRBD2. After removal of 4 bases from V and 6 bases from J, the junction contained 11 bases not matched to a gene. Germline V gene data show CDR1 as SGHDN and CDR2 as FVKESK. CDR3 length equals 17 residues. Complete variable domain (other parts from reference TRBV14 and TRBJ2-3): EAGVTQFPSHSVIEKGQTVTLRCDPISGHDNLYWYRRVMGKEIKFLLHFVKESKQDESGMPNNRFLAERTGGTYSTLKVQPAELEDSGVYFCASSPWTSGTFMDTQYFGPGTRLTVL.

The chain joins TRBV4-3 to TRBJ2-4; 7 nucleotides align to TRBD1. J gave up 5 bases and V 4 bases, and 8 bases lay outside the gene matches. CDR3 length: 15 amino acids. CDR1 and CDR2 from the germline V gene are LGHNA and YSLEER. Written as DNA, the CDR3 is TGCGCCAGCAGCCTAAACCGGGACAGCCAAAACATTCAGTACTTC. Translated: CASSLNRDSQNIQYF.

This clonotype has only a few counts. V and J are TRBV20-1 and TRBJ2-3; 10 bases are shared with TRBD1. The V and J ends lost 2 bases and 4 bases, in that order; junction bases with no gene match: 6. Germline-derived CDR1 and CDR2 are DFQATT and SNEGSKA (reference sequence). The CDR3 totals 15 residues. CDR3 protein: CSARTGQGFADTQYF. The CDR3 bases are TGCAGTGCTAGAACGGGACAGGGGTTCGCAGATACGCAGTATTTT.

This clonotype appeared a few times. This rearrangement joins TRBV2 to TRBJ2-1, with 9 positions matching TRBD2. J gave up 3 bases and V 6 bases, and 6 bases lay outside the gene matches. In germline, CDR1 is SNHLY, CDR2 FYNNEI. CDR3 size: 15 residues. The CDR3 loop reads CASRRRLADYNEQFF. In nucleotides, the CDR3 is TGTGCCAGCAGAAGGCGACTAGCGGACTACAATGAGCAGTTCTTC.

CDR3 sequence (DNA): TGTGCCAGCGGACAGGGGGCCGTAACCTACGAGCAGTACTTC. It translates to CASGQGAVTYEQYF. This chain links TRBV27 with TRBJ2-4, with 11 bases that match TRBD1. The last part of the DNA fits TRBJ2-7 better; the J call may be wrong. The CDR3 extends over 14 amino acids. Looked up from germline, CDR1 is MNHEY and CDR2 is SMNVEV (reference sequence).

This sequence joins TRBV20-1 and TRBJ2-1; D may be TRBD1 (6 bases). The CDR3 is made up of 14 amino acids. Trimming pared 5 bases from V and 4 bases from J, leaving 15 bases between. Germline V gene lookup returns CDR1 DFQATT and CDR2 SNEGSKA (reference sequence). As DNA, the CDR3 is TGCAGTGCTCGACAGGTCGGTTCTTACAATGAGCAGTTCTTC. It is translated as CSARQVGSYNEQFF.

This clonotype was seen a handful of times. The chain couples TRBV7-2 to TRBJ2-3; the D gene is possibly TRBD2 (5 bases). V was trimmed by 5 bases and J by 7 bases, leaving 10 bases between them. CDR3 length: 12 residues. From germline, CDR1 is SGHTA and CDR2 FQGNSA. As DNA, the CDR3 is TGTGCCAGCAGCATTAGCGCTAATACGCAGTATTTT. The encoded protein is CASSISANTQYF.

This clonotype has only a few counts. The J gene is TRBJ1-1, the V gene TRBV12-3 or TRBV12-4, with unresolved D. Trimming left V 6 bases short and J 0 bases short, with 5 bases between. CDR3 length: 12 amino acids. This chain's CDR3 is CASRLMNTEAFF. DNA for the CDR3: TGTGCCAGCAGGCTAATGAACACTGAAGCTTTCTTT.

This clonotype has just a few counts. The chain uses TRBV5-1 and TRBJ2-3; a weak D match, TRBD2 (5 bases). This CDR3 has 15 amino acids. The germline CDR1 and CDR2 sequences are SGHRS and YFSETQ. Deletions cut 4 bases from V and 4 bases from J, with 16 bases between. In DNA, the CDR3 is TGCGCCAGCAGCCCTCTGACGACGGAGGCAGATACGCAGTATTTT. Translation gives CASSPLTTEADTQYF.

V gene TRBV4-2 combines with J gene TRBJ1-1; 8 bases agree with TRBD1. CDR1 is LGHNA and CDR2 is YNFKEQ in the germline V gene. V lost 3 bases to trimming and J lost 4 bases; unmatched junction nucleotides: 4. CDR3 length: 14 amino acids. The CDR3 region has the DNA TGTGCCAGCAGCCAGGACAGGGAGAGCACTGAAGCTTTCTTT. Protein sequence: CASSQDRESTEAFF.

The chain is built from TRBV28 and TRBJ2-1; D perhaps matches TRBD2 (6 bases). Germline-derived CDR1 and CDR2 are MDHEN and SYDVKM. V was shortened by 3 bases and J by 5 bases, with 11 bases between the two germline ends. The CDR3 has 14 amino acids. CDR3 in amino acids: CASSLPGSHNEQFF. The CDR3, as DNA: TGTGCCAGCAGTTTGCCCGGGAGCCACAATGAGCAGTTCTTC.

This clonotype was seen a handful of times. V usage is TRBV7-2 and J usage is TRBJ2-1; TRBD1 might be the D (6 bases). The CDR3 totals 13 residues. Germline lookup yields CDR1 SGHTA and CDR2 FQGNSA. V lost 6 bases and J 7 bases, leaving 13 bases between the germline ends. The CDR3 nucleotides are TGTGCCAGCAGACTTAACAGGGATAATGAGCAGTTCTTC. Residues: CASRLNRDNEQFF. The full variable domain, in which reference TRBV7-2 and TRBJ2-1 provide the parts outside the CDR3, is GAGVSQSPSNKVTEKGKDVELRCDPISGHTALYWYRQSLGQGLEFLIYFQGNSAPDKSGLPSDRFSAERTGGSVSTLTIQRTQQEDSAVYLCASRLNRDNEQFFGPGTRLTVL.

This CDR3 reads CASSLPSGGIYNEQFF. CDR3 DNA: TGCGCCAGCAGCTTGCCTAGTGGGGGGATTTACAATGAGCAGTTCTTC. The rearrangement links TRBV5-1 to TRBJ2-1; D is perhaps TRBD2 (6 bases). V was shortened by 1 base and J by 4 bases, with 15 bases between the two germline ends. The CDR3 is made up of 16 amino acids. CDR1 and CDR2 (germline): SGHRS, YFSETQ.

V usage is TRBV5-1 and J usage is TRBJ1-2; D is perhaps TRBD1 (6 bases). Germline CDR1 SGHRS, CDR2 YFSETQ. The CDR3 is made up of 15 amino acids. V dropped 3 bases and J dropped 6 bases, with 18 bases sitting between them. CDR3 coding DNA: TGCGCCAGCAGCTACAACAGGGAGGTGGGTGATGGCTACACCTTC. Translated: CASSYNREVGDGYTF.

The chain couples TRBV20-1 to TRBJ2-7; possible D gene TRBD2, 5 bases. CDR1 DFQATT and CDR2 SNEGSKA come from the germline V gene (reference sequence). Deletions cut 2 bases from V and 4 bases from J, with 9 bases between. The CDR3 is 12 residues long. CDR3 sequence (DNA): TGCAGTGCTAGATACAGCGGATACGAGCAGTACTTC. Its translation is CSARYSGYEQYF.

The V and J genes are TRBV18 and TRBJ2-1; 14 nucleotides line up with TRBD2. CDR1 is KGHSH and CDR2 is LQKENI in the germline V gene. The CDR3 spans 17 residues. The V gene end was trimmed by 6 bases and the J gene end by 6 bases; junction bases not matched to a gene: 10. The CDR3 region is CASSQPGTSGRGNEQFF. The CDR3 DNA follows: TGTGCCAGCTCCCAACCGGGGACTAGCGGGAGAGGCAATGAGCAGTTCTTC.

The gene calls are TRBV4-2 and TRBJ1-6, with no clear D. The germline V gene encodes CDR1 LGHNA and CDR2 YNFKEQ. The CDR3 runs to 16 residues. V shed 0 bases and J shed 10 bases, with 16 bases lying between them. Here the CDR3 DNA reads TGTGCCAGCAGCCAAGAAGTGCGGCCGAATAGATCACCCCTCCACTTT. This codes for CASSQEVRPNRSPLHF.

This clonotype came up many times. The V gene is TRBV3-1, the J gene TRBJ1-2, with D unclear. V gave up 0 bases and J gave up 2 bases, with 10 bases separating them. The germline V gene encodes CDR1 LGHDT and CDR2 YNNKEL (reference sequence). This CDR3 comprises 15 residues. The CDR3 reads CASSQELFENYGYTF. CDR3 DNA sequence: TGTGCCAGCAGCCAAGAACTCTTTGAGAACTATGGCTACACCTTC.

This clonotype was recorded a few times. The V call is TRBV25-1, the J call TRBJ2-7; the D is unclear. V was clipped by 1 base and J by 7 bases, with 11 bases between them. Looked up from germline, CDR1 is MGHDK and CDR2 is SYGVNS. CDR3 length: 13 residues. The chain's CDR3 is CASSEFLSREQYF. In nucleotides, the CDR3 is TGTGCCAGCAGTGAATTTCTTTCGAGGGAGCAGTACTTC.

This clonotype was seen a single time. This may be a read error: a much more frequent sequence differs by one nucleotide. This rearrangement joins TRBV10-3 to TRBJ1-2, with a weak D call TRBD1 (5 bases). The CDR3 consists of 13 residues. CDR1 is ENHRY, CDR2 SYGVKD, per germline. For the CDR3, the DNA is TGTACCATCAGTGAGAGACAGAACTATGGCTACACCTTC. It translates to CTISERQNYGYTF.

This clonotype was recorded only once. The rearrangement uses TRBV3-1 and TRBJ1-1; perhaps TRBD1 as D (6 bases). Trimming stripped 4 bases from V and 0 bases from J, with 12 bases between. The CDR3 is made up of 15 amino acids. Germline V gene sequence: CDR1 LGHDT, CDR2 YNNKEL (reference sequence). The CDR3 sequence is CASSPGHIMNTEAFF. CDR3 DNA sequence: TGTGCCAGCAGCCCGGGACACATCATGAACACTGAAGCTTTCTTT. Together with reference TRBV3-1 and TRBJ1-1, the CDR3 gives the full variable domain: DTAVSQTPKYLVTQMGNDKSIKCEQNLGHDTMYWYKQDSKKFLKIMFSYNNKELIINETVPNRFSPKSPDKAHLNLHINSLELGDSAVYFCASSPGHIMNTEAFFGQGTRLTVV.

This chain uses TRBV20-1 with TRBJ1-2, with a weak D call TRBD1 (5 bases). The germline V gene has CDR1 DFQATT and CDR2 SNEGSKA (reference sequence). CDR3 length: 13 amino acids. Trimming removed 3 bases from V and 4 bases from J, with 12 bases in between. CDR3 in DNA: TGCAGTGCTAGTCTTGGACACAGCTATGGCTACACCTTC. This encodes CSASLGHSYGYTF.

V is TRBV12-3 or TRBV12-4 and J is TRBJ2-5; 10 positions match TRBD1. The CDR3 runs to 15 residues. The V and J ends lost 5 bases and 5 bases, in that order; junction bases with no gene match: 8. The CDR3 nucleotides read TGTGCCAGCAGTATACGGACAGGGGGGTTTGAGACCCAGTACTTC. Protein: CASSIRTGGFETQYF.

The rearrangement joins TRBV15 to TRBJ2-3; D may be TRBD1 (6 bases). Trimming took 3 bases from V and 4 from J, leaving 14 bases between them. The CDR3 contains 15 residues. Germline values: CDR1 LNHNV, CDR2 YYDKDF (reference sequence). DNA for the CDR3: TGTGCCACCAGCAGGGCCTTAGGGGGAGCAGATACGCAGTATTTT. Translated, it gives CATSRALGGADTQYF.

This sequence joins TRBV18 and TRBJ2-1; TRBD2 agrees at 11 bases. The CDR3 totals 16 residues. Germline lookup yields CDR1 KGHSH and CDR2 LQKENI. The V segment lost 5 bases and the J segment 6 bases; nucleotides outside the gene matches: 9. The CDR3 nucleotides read TGTGCCAGCTCATACGGGACGGGACTAGCGGCCAATGAGCAGTTCTTC. The encoded protein is CASSYGTGLAANEQFF.

There are a few counts of this clonotype. The V call is TRBV27, the J call TRBJ2-3, with 7 nucleotides matching TRBD2. Germline CDR1 and CDR2: MNHEY and SMNVEV (reference sequence). V lost 2 bases, J lost 2 bases, and 4 bases stayed unmatched. The CDR3 spans 15 residues. The CDR3 nucleotides read TGTGCCAGCAGTTTAGCGGGAGAAATCACAGATACGCAGTATTTT. It specifies CASSLAGEITDTQYF.